What follows describes a single T cell receptor (beta chain). The antigen is not known. This specimen belongs to a study of post-analysis software for immune sequencing data. The study, taken as a whole, reports: Multiple sclerosis patients had significantly lower normalized Chao1 diversity than controls. The F measure placed samples prepared in the same batch into strongly shared clusters.

Tagging with unique molecular identifiers was a feature of the TCR beta cDNA libraries. TCRdb passed the PCR reads through MiXCR, listing each CDR3 protein once. The data hold roughly 800,000 distinct CDR3 sequences, with roughly 50% observed a single time. The origin of this receptor is a girl between 10 and 17 years old with multiple sclerosis. The specimen was blood.

The CDR3 reads CASSELGYTF. The CDR3 bases are TGTGCCAGCAGTGAATTGGGCTACACCTTC. The chain couples TRBV6-1 to TRBJ1-2; D is undetermined. The V end lost 2 bases, the J end lost 8 bases, and 3 bases lay between the germline ends. This CDR3 has 10 residues. From germline, CDR1 is MNHNS and CDR2 SASEGT.